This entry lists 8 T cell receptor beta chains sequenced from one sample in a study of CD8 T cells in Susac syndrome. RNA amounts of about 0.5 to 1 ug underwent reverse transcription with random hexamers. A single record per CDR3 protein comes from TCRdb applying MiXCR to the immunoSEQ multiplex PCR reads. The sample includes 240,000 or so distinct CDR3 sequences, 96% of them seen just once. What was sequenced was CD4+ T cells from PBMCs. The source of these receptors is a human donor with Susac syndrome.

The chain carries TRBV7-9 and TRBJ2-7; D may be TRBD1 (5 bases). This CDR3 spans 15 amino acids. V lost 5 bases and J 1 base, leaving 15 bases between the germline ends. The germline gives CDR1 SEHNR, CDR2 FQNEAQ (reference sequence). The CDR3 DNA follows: TGTGCCAGCAGCCCCCTTGGCAGGGCGTCCTACGAGCAGTACTTC. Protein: CASSPLGRASYEQYF.

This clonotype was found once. The CDR3 sequence: CSVALHRGDTEAFF. In nucleotides, the CDR3 is TGCAGCGTTGCCCTCCACAGGGGGGACACTGAAGCTTTCTTT. J is TRBJ1-1 and V is TRBV29-1; 8 nucleotides align to TRBD1. Germline V CDR1 and CDR2: SQVTM, ANQGSEA. Trimming cost V 4 bases and J 3 bases; bases outside gene matches: 7. The CDR3 is 14 amino acids.

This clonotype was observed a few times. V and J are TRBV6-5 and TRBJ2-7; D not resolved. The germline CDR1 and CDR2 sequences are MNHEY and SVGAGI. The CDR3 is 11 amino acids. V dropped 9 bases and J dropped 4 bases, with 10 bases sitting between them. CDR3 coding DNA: TGTGCCAGTAGTGACCCGTACGAGCAGTACTTC. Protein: CASSDPYEQYF.

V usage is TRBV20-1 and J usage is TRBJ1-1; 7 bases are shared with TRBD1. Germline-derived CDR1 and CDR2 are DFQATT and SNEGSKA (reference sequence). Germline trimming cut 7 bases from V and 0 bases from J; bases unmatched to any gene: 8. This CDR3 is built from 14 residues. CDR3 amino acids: CSGHRGLMNTEAFF. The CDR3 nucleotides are TGCAGTGGACACAGGGGATTAATGAACACTGAAGCTTTCTTT.

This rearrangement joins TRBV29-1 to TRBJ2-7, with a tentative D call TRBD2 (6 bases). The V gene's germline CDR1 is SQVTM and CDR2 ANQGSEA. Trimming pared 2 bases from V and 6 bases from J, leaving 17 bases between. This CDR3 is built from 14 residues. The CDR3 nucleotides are TGCAGCGTTGAAACAGATGGGACTTTTCCCGAGCAGTACTTC. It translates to CSVETDGTFPEQYF.

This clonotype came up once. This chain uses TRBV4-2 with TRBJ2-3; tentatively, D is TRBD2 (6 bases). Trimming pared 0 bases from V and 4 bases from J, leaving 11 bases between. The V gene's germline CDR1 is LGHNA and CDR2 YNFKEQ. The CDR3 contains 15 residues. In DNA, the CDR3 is TGTGCCAGCAGCCAAGAGGGGACTCTCGCAGATACGCAGTATTTT. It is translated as CASSQEGTLADTQYF.

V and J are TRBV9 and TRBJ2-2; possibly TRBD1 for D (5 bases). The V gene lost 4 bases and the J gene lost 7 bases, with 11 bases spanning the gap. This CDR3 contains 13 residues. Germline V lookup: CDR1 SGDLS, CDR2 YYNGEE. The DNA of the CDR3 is TGTGCCAGCAGCTCCAGGGATGTCGGGGAGCTGTTTTTT. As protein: CASSSRDVGELFF.

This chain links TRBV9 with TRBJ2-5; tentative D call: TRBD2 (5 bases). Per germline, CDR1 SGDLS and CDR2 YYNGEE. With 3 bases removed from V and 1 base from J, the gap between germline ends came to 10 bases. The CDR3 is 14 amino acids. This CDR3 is CASSGRTGQETQYF. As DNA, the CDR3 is TGTGCCAGCAGCGGACGGACTGGCCAAGAGACCCAGTACTTC.